A single sample gave rise to the 13 T cell receptor beta chains below, sequenced in a study of T cell responses to AZD1222 COVID-19 vaccine. Using immunoSEQ multiplex PCR, the repertoire was profiled, and TCRdb retains in-frame clones only, with some absent. There are about 150,000 clones in the sample; over 80% occur only once, and about 3.8% lies in the top ten. The sample here was peripheral blood, taken 28 days after the second AZD1222 dose. Every receptor here comes from an adult who received the AZD1222 COVID-19 vaccine.

The chain employs TRBV11-3 and TRBJ1-6, with D unclear. Germline V gene lookup returns CDR1 SGHNT and CDR2 YENEEA. CDR3 length: 13 amino acids. V lost 0 bases and J 7 bases, leaving 4 bases between the germline ends. The CDR3 region is CASSLDQNSPLHF. CDR3 DNA: TGTGCCAGCAGCTTAGATCAAAATTCACCCCTCCACTTT.

V is TRBV5-1 and J is TRBJ2-6, with 9 nucleotides matching TRBD2. The germline gives CDR1 SGHRS, CDR2 YFSETQ. The CDR3 spans 16 residues. V shed 7 bases, J shed 4 bases, and the junction held 9 bases outside the gene matches. As DNA, the CDR3 is TGCGCCAGCTGGTCAGCGGGAGGTGCAGGGGCCAACGTCCTGACTTTC. It translates to CASWSAGGAGANVLTF. Variable domain in full (rest from reference TRBV5-1 and TRBJ2-6): KAGVTQTPRYLIKTRGQQVTLSCSPISGHRSVSWYQQTPGQGLQFLFEYFSETQRNKGNFPGRFSGRQFSNSRSEMNVSTLELGDSALYLCASWSAGGAGANVLTFGAGSRLTVL.

The CDR3: CASSFRQDYGYTF. The CDR3 DNA reads as TGTGCCAGCAGTTTTCGGCAGGACTATGGCTACACCTTC. The chain uses TRBV12-3 or TRBV12-4 and TRBJ1-2; D gene ambiguous. Trimming cost V 3 bases and J 3 bases, with 8 bases left between them. CDR3 size: 13 residues.

V usage is TRBV5-1 and J usage is TRBJ1-1; D possibly corresponds to TRBD1 (6 bases). From germline, CDR1 is SGHRS and CDR2 YFSETQ. The CDR3 totals 15 residues. V lost 8 bases to trimming and J lost 3 bases, with 20 bases between them. The CDR3, as DNA: TGCGCCAGTTCGGTAGGGGGGCTCGTAGACACTGAAGCTTTCTTT. This codes for CASSVGGLVDTEAFF.

The chain employs TRBV11-2 and TRBJ2-2; 15 bases line up with TRBD2. This CDR3 contains 19 residues. CDR1 SGHAT and CDR2 FQNNGV come from the germline V gene. The J segment lost 2 bases and the V segment lost 4 bases, leaving 8 bases of the junction unmatched. CDR3 loop: CASSYSGLAGGPNTGELFF. The CDR3 DNA reads TGTGCCAGCAGCTACTCGGGACTAGCGGGAGGACCCAACACCGGGGAGCTGTTTTTT.

The chain carries TRBV11-3 and TRBJ2-3, with TRBD2 matching over 9 bases. The CDR3 contains 15 residues. Germline assignment: CDR1 SGHNT and CDR2 YENEEA. The V and J ends lost 5 bases and 2 bases, in that order; junction bases with no gene match: 5. CDR3 region: CASSRLAANTDTQYF. DNA for the CDR3: TGTGCCAGCAGCCGACTAGCGGCTAACACAGATACGCAGTATTTT.

V gene TRBV30 combines with J gene TRBJ1-1; no firm D call. The ends were cut back, 1 base at V and 5 bases at J, with 11 bases in the middle. Germline CDR1 reads GTSNPN; CDR2 reads SVGIG (reference sequence). CDR3 length: 13 residues. CDR3 bases: TGTGCCTGGAGTGCGGACCACGAGACTGAAGCTTTCTTT. Translated, it gives CAWSADHETEAFF.

The genes are TRBV11-2 and TRBJ2-7; TRBD1 is a possible D gene (5 bases). With 1 base removed from V and 4 bases from J, the gap between germline ends came to 11 bases. CDR1 and CDR2 (germline): SGHAT, FQNNGV. This CDR3 has 14 amino acids. The CDR3 nucleotides are TGTGCCAGCAGCTTAGCAGGGCTAAGTTACGAGCAGTACTTC. This translates into CASSLAGLSYEQYF.

The chain combines TRBV19 with TRBJ2-1, with 10 bases lining up with TRBD2. V was clipped by 6 bases and J by 7 bases; unmatched bases: 6. The length of the CDR3 is 14 residues. CDR1 is LNHDA and CDR2 is SQIVND in the germline V gene (reference sequence). The CDR3 sequence: CASSGLAEFNEQFF. The CDR3 DNA reads as TGTGCCAGTAGCGGACTAGCGGAATTTAATGAGCAGTTCTTC.

The rearrangement uses TRBV15 and TRBJ1-5; 7 bases fit TRBD1. This CDR3 has 16 amino acids. With V trimmed by 6 bases and J by 5 bases, 13 bases remained unmatched. Per the germline V gene, CDR1 is LNHNV and CDR2 is YYDKDF (reference sequence). The CDR3 bases are TGTGCCACCAGTTCCGAGGGAAACAGGGGCGATCAGCCCCAGCATTTT. It codes for CATSSEGNRGDQPQHF.

The J gene is TRBJ2-3, the V gene TRBV5-1; D is tentatively TRBD1 or TRBD2 (6 bases each). Trimming took off 5 bases at V and 5 bases at J, with 15 bases between the two ends. Germline CDR1 and CDR2: SGHRS and YFSETQ. The CDR3 covers 14 residues. The DNA of the CDR3 is TGCGCCAGCAGGGAGGGGGGCCTAGGAGATACGCAGTATTTT. It encodes CASREGGLGDTQYF.

This clone was picked up one time. Additional DNA sequences in this sample encode the identical CDR3. This chain joins TRBV7-2 and TRBJ2-4; 8 bases match TRBD1. CDR3 length: 16 amino acids. The V segment lost 5 bases and the J segment 0 bases; nucleotides outside the gene matches: 6. The germline gives CDR1 SGHTA, CDR2 FQGNSA. The CDR3 coding sequence is TGTGCCAGCAGCCTAAGGACAGGGCTAGCCAAAAACATTCAGTACTTC. It yields the protein CASSLRTGLAKNIQYF.

The V and J genes are TRBV9 and TRBJ1-2, with D perhaps TRBD1 (6 bases). The CDR3 length is 13 residues. V was cut by 0 bases and J by 8 bases, with 11 bases left in between. Germline values: CDR1 SGDLS, CDR2 YYNGEE. The CDR3 spells CASSVGQGTGYTF. The DNA for the CDR3 is TGTGCCAGCAGCGTAGGGCAGGGGACGGGCTACACCTTC.